This T cell receptor (beta chain) originates from a study of T cells after yellow fever vaccination. Study context: Researchers used SMART-Seq v4 Ultra Low Input to prepare fractions that had low cell numbers. Regarding the study as a whole: Overall, a small share of clonotypes was seen in both CD4 and CD8 compartments. By day 5 rather than day 15, the secondary response had peaked, though it was weaker.

As for this clonotype: Its target is unknown.

Trimming removed 1 base from V and 5 bases from J; junction bases left unmatched: 8. The length of the CDR3 is 16 residues. Germline V gene data show CDR1 as KGHSH and CDR2 as LQKENI. TCRdb fed the 5' RACE reads into MiXCR, producing one record per CDR3 protein. Counted here are 150,000 to 200,000 distinct CDR3 sequences, about 10% occurring once; the ten biggest clones make up 35% to 40%. V usage is TRBV18 and J usage is TRBJ2-3, with 8 bases that match TRBD1. The TCR originated in a man aged 18 to 30 who received the YFV17D yellow fever vaccine. The source was CD8+ T cells sorted from PBMCs, collected 15 days after the yellow fever booster vaccination. The CDR3 DNA sequence: TGTGCCAGCTCACCACGGGGGACAGGTCGGGTAGATACGCAGTATTTT. This encodes CASSPRGTGRVDTQYF.